This is a list of T cell receptor beta chains from one sample in a study of shared clonotypes between healthy human individuals. The method was immunoSEQ multiplex PCR; TCRdb's version includes in-frame clones alone and lacks a portion of them. The sample shows about 380,000 clones, about 96% of them seen only once. The sample was memory CD8+ T cells sorted from blood. Receptors were obtained from a man aged 30 to 45 in good health. CDR3s include the opening cysteine and the closing phenylalanine or tryptophan.

TRBJ2-3 TRBV30 14 CAWSVRGRTDTQYF
TRBJ2-7 TRBV9 16 CASSVGTSGSSYEQYF
TRBJ1-1 TRBV5-1 17 CASSSIPLTGAETEAFF
TRBJ1-3 TRBV4-1 17 CASSQGQGGSSGNTIYF
TRBJ1-3 TRBV30 11 CAWNLGDTIYF
TRBJ2-3 TRBV4-1 17 CASSQATGTSGGDTQYF
TRBJ2-5 TRBV30 13 CAIDRGRGETQYF
TRBJ2-7 TRBV10-3 16 CAIGDPAGGPKNEQYF
TRBJ2-1 TRBV27 14 CASATTRRSNEQFF
TRBJ1-1 TRBV4-1 14 CASSQESRVLEAFF
TRBJ2-7 TRBV5-1 15 CASNREAGGRYEQYF
TRBJ1-4 TRBV7-2 15 CASSLVTGSTEKLFF
TRBJ1-1 TRBV5-4 14 CASSFGPPNTEAFF
TRBJ2-7 TRBV28 14 CASSLLAGAYEQYF
TRBJ1-1 TRBV28 14 CASSFPFFNTEAFF
TRBJ1-5 TRBV15 12 CATSRGNQPQHF
TRBJ2-5 TRBV7-8 13 CASSLGRKETQYF
TRBJ2-2 TRBV28 13 CASADTLAGELFF
TRBJ1-5 TRBV5-1 15 CASSLAGNSNQPQHF
TRBJ2-7 TRBV28 18 CASTSAGTGGLSSYEQYF
TRBJ1-5 TRBV10-3 12 CAISDSNQPQHF
TRBJ2-2 TRBV6-5 14 CASRPIVLVGELFF
TRBJ1-5 TRBV30 15 CAWSVRSGFNQPQHF
TRBJ2-5 TRBV7-8 12 CASSLGSPTQYF
TRBJ2-1 TRBV6-5 15 CASRPRGSSYNEQFF
TRBJ1-5 TRBV19 14 CASSTQGGNQPQHF
TRBJ2-7 TRBV29-1 10 CSVDRYEQYF
TRBJ1-4 TRBV28 11 CASSFREKLFF
TRBJ2-1 TRBV5-1 14 CASSLSSGYNEQFF
TRBJ2-5 TRBV5-1 15 CASSLGGTGQETQYF
TRBJ2-7 TRBV7-2 15 CASSLVLAGFYEQYF
TRBJ2-3 TRBV2 14 CASSTWGSTDTQYF
TRBJ2-3 TRBV28 18 CASSLTLGAGGPTDTQYF
TRBJ1-3 TRBV30 13 CAWSVSFGNTIYF
TRBJ2-2 TRBV25-1 17 CASSDGRASYSTGELFF
TRBJ2-7 TRBV19 15 CASSETSGLSYEQYF
TRBJ1-2 TRBV28 15 CASSIVVTPNYGYTF
TRBJ2-1 TRBV6-1 13 CASSVSRGNEQFF
TRBJ2-2 TRBV21-1 13 CASIYTGAGELFF
TRBJ1-5 TRBV19 15 CASSIWGQGAQPQHF
TRBJ2-7 TRBV18 16 CASSPVAAGLPYEQYF
TRBJ2-1 TRBV9 14 CASSPFSGYNEQFF
TRBJ2-1 TRBV14 16 CASSHPDARRTNEQFF
TRBJ1-1 TRBV5-4 15 CASMERQGVNTEAFF
TRBJ2-5 TRBV20-1 11 CSARQGETQYF